These 14 T cell receptor beta chains originate from one sample sequenced in a study of human T cells and chemical hapten exposure. As for time point: pre-sensitization, week 0. Stated treatment: therapeutic diphenylcyclopropenone sensitization with weekly scalp DPC. The total RNA was obtained from whole blood that was not fractionated. TCRdb redid the calling of the RACE reads with MiXCR, one entry per CDR3 protein. The sample has almost 35,000 distinct CDR3 sequences, under 13% seen once; the top ten hold around a quarter. The sample was whole blood, taken in connection with sensitization to the hapten diphenylcyclopropenone (DPC). All receptors come from a man aged 45 to 65 with alopecia areata. Some clones in this sample may be carry-over from other donors' samples.

This clonotype was counted at least ten times. The chain links TRBV7-6 to TRBJ2-7; 8 nucleotides line up with TRBD2. The V and J ends lost 7 bases and 2 bases, in that order; junction bases with no gene match: 10. This CDR3 has 15 amino acids. CDR1 SGHVS and CDR2 FNYEAQ come from the germline V gene. CDR3 DNA: TGTGCCAGCACCCCCCGAGCGGGGGATGCCTACGAGCAGTACTTC. It translates to CASTPRAGDAYEQYF.

J is TRBJ2-3 and V is TRBV28; 10 bases are shared with TRBD1. The germline V gene encodes CDR1 MDHEN and CDR2 SYDVKM. The CDR3 is 14 amino acids. After removal of 8 bases from V and 3 bases from J, the junction contained 5 bases not matched to a gene. CDR3 amino acids: CASGDRGKTDTQYF. DNA of the CDR3: TGTGCCAGCGGGGACAGGGGTAAAACAGATACGCAGTATTTT.

This clonotype was detected a few times. This chain connects TRBV29-1 to TRBJ2-6; tentatively, D is TRBD1 (5 bases). CDR3 length: 14 residues. V shed 6 bases and J shed 2 bases, with 11 bases lying between them. CDR1 and CDR2 (germline): SQVTM, ANQGSEA. CDR3 protein: CSVIWTPGANVLTF. The CDR3 nucleotides are TGCAGCGTCATTTGGACACCTGGGGCCAACGTCCTGACTTTC.

This chain connects TRBV6-5 to TRBJ1-5; no reliable D call. CDR3 length: 13 residues. Germline CDR1 MNHEY, CDR2 SVGAGI. Between the trimmed V and J ends, which lost 2 bases and 4 bases, there was a span of 6 bases. The CDR3 region is CASSYDWNQPQHF. CDR3 DNA sequence: TGTGCCAGCAGTTACGATTGGAATCAGCCCCAGCATTTT.

The chain recombines TRBV7-3 with TRBJ2-5; D unresolved. The V end lost 3 bases, the J end lost 2 bases, and 7 bases lay between the germline ends. This CDR3 comprises 13 residues. Germline CDR1 and CDR2: SGHTA and FQGTGA. The CDR3 reads CASSFGSQETQYF. The CDR3, as DNA: TGTGCCAGCAGCTTCGGGTCTCAAGAGACCCAGTACTTC.

This clonotype has a count of ten or more. The chain is built from TRBV10-3 and TRBJ2-7, with 10 bases identical to TRBD2. The CDR3 totals 17 residues. Germline-derived CDR1 and CDR2 are ENHRY and SYGVKD. The V and J ends lost 4 bases and 2 bases, in that order; junction bases with no gene match: 11. The DNA for the CDR3 is TGTGCCATCAGTGTAGGAACTAGCGGGACCCAAGCCTACGAGCAGTACTTC. This translates into CAISVGTSGTQAYEQYF.

This clonotype has a count of ten or more. This sequence joins TRBV2 and TRBJ2-3; a weak D match, TRBD1 (6 bases). Trimming pared 6 bases from V and 0 bases from J, leaving 13 bases between. This CDR3 contains 15 residues. The germline V gene encodes CDR1 SNHLY and CDR2 FYNNEI. CDR3 residues: CASSLDSPSTDTQYF. The CDR3 coding sequence is TGTGCCAGCAGCCTGGACAGCCCTAGCACAGATACGCAGTATTTT.

This clonotype showed up just a few times. V usage is TRBV4-2 and J usage is TRBJ2-1, with a tentative D call TRBD1 (5 bases). The CDR3 totals 14 residues. Trimming removed 2 bases at V and 5 bases at J, with 10 bases between. The V gene's germline CDR1 is LGHNA and CDR2 YNFKEQ. For the CDR3, the DNA is TGTGCCAGCAGCCAATCAGACAGTAACAATGAGCAGTTCTTC. Protein product: CASSQSDSNNEQFF.

This clonotype was picked up many times. The chain recombines TRBV7-9 with TRBJ1-2; no clear D gene. This CDR3 has 14 residues. V lost 5 bases to trimming and J lost 1 base, with 11 bases between them. In germline, CDR1 is SEHNR, CDR2 FQNEAQ (reference sequence). In nucleotides, the CDR3 is TGTGCCAGCAGCCCAACCGGCAGTAACTATGGCTACACCTTC. This translates into CASSPTGSNYGYTF.

The V call is TRBV5-1, the J call TRBJ1-1, with TRBD1 as a possible D gene (5 bases). CDR1 and CDR2 (germline): SGHRS, YFSETQ. The CDR3 covers 13 residues. V dropped 5 bases and J dropped 6 bases, with 14 bases sitting between them. The CDR3, as DNA: TGCGCCAGCAGGGATCCGGGGCAGGCTGAAGCTTTCTTT. Translating gives CASRDPGQAEAFF.

The DNA of the CDR3 is TGTGCCAGCCCCGAGACGGTGGGGAACACCGGGGAGCTGTTTTTT. Translated, it gives CASPETVGNTGELFF. The rearrangement uses TRBV4-2 and TRBJ2-2, with unresolved D. Germline CDR1 and CDR2: LGHNA and YNFKEQ. V was cut by 8 bases and J by 1 base, with 14 bases left in between. This CDR3 is 15 amino acids long.

CDR3 DNA sequence: TGCAGCGTTGATCCAGGTGGTAGGGACATTCAGTACTTC. This gives the protein CSVDPGGRDIQYF. The chain links TRBV29-1 to TRBJ2-4; D unresolved. The germline V gene has CDR1 SQVTM and CDR2 ANQGSEA. The ends were cut back, 3 bases at V and 8 bases at J, with 14 bases in the middle. The CDR3 contains 13 residues.

This clonotype was found many times. The chain has TRBV20-1 and TRBJ1-2, with TRBD1 matching over 11 bases. CDR3 length equals 13 residues. Germline lookup yields CDR1 DFQATT and CDR2 SNEGSKA (reference sequence). Trimming removed 4 bases from V and 8 bases from J; junction bases left unmatched: 6. CDR3 nucleotide sequence: TGCAGTGCTAATCCACGGACAGGGGGCGGCTACACCTTC. It codes for CSANPRTGGGYTF.

This clonotype was seen repeatedly, ten times or more. DNA for the CDR3: TGTGCCAGCAGTTACTCGAGAGGTGGTTTGGGGACTGAAGCTTTCTTT. Its translation is CASSYSRGGLGTEAFF. The chain combines TRBV6-2 or TRBV6-3 with TRBJ1-1; D uncertain. V shed 0 bases and J shed 5 bases, with 16 bases lying between them. Germline values: CDR1 MNHEY, CDR2 SVGEGT. This CDR3 has 16 amino acids.